The source of this TCR beta chain is a study of shared clonotypes between healthy human individuals. V was clipped by 6 bases and J by 4 bases, with 18 bases between them. This CDR3 is built from 15 residues. Germline CDR1 is SGHTA and CDR2 is FQGNSA. General observations from the study: Around 5% of naive CD4 clonotypes were shared across several donors. Generally, naive subsets (rather than memory subsets) showed larger estimated richness. Generation of non-shared clonotypes was less probable than generation of clonotypes shared by all four donors.

On this clone itself: Antigen specificity is unknown.

Using immunoSEQ multiplex PCR, the repertoire was profiled, and TCRdb retains in-frame clones only, with some absent. Among about a million clones listed, around 76% were seen once. The sequence was obtained from a man between 18 and 29 years old in good health. The chain carries TRBV7-2 and TRBJ1-1; D perhaps matches TRBD1 (5 bases). Sample: memory CD4+ T cells sorted from blood. Subset described: CD45RA-negative fraction. The CDR3 spells CASRLGSPGSTEAFF. CDR3 in DNA: TGTGCCAGCAGGCTAGGAAGCCCAGGGTCCACTGAAGCTTTCTTT.